This TCR beta chain was sequenced during a study of T cell responses to AZD1222 COVID-19 vaccine. Whole-study results and caveats: Spike-wide vaccine-associated CD4 TCRs dominated at 160-218 and 743-854. Two doses of AZD1222 preceded a rise in Spike-specific TCR breadth and depth. Donor demographics were predominantly white British with a female majority; clonal diversity may be underestimated. Nearly half of the spike-specific TCRs reportedly recognize variant regions that carry no mutations.

V trimming: 4 bases; J trimming: 4 bases; junction bases outside the gene matches: 5. The V gene's germline CDR1 is SGHRS and CDR2 YFSETQ. The length of the CDR3 is 15 residues. A note on this clone: As yet, its antigen is unknown.

Generated by immunoSEQ multiplex PCR, the TCRdb table keeps only in-frame clones and is missing some. The sample contains some 180,000 clones, 85% to 95% of which appear only once. Source: peripheral blood, taken 28 days after the second dose of the MenACWY control vaccine. This TCR was sampled from an adult who received the MenACWY meningococcal vaccine as a control. The rearrangement links TRBV5-1 to TRBJ1-3; 10 bases fit TRBD1. The CDR3 sequence is CASSGTTGGGNTIYF. For the CDR3, the DNA is TGCGCCAGCAGCGGGACGACAGGGGGCGGAAACACCATATATTTT.